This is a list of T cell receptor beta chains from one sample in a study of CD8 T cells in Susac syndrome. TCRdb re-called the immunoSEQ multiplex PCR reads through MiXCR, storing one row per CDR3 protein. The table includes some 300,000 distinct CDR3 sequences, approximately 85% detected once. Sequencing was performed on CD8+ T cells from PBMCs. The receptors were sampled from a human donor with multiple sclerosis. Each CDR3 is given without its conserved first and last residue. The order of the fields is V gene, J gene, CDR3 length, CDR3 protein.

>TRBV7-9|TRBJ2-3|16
ASSAGGGGTPRTDTQY
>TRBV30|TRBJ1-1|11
AWSVARNTEAF
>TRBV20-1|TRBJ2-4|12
SAGDRGGENIQY
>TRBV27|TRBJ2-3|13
ASTAAGSSTDTQY
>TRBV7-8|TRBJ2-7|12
ASSISSNPWSTY
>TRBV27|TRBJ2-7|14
ASSLSSGMGTYEQY
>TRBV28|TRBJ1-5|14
ASSFDRWEGNQPQH
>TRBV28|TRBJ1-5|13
ASSFGLERHQPQH
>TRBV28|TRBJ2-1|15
ASSHQPPQWKYNEQF
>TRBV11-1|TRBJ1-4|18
ASSLAEPSWGYATNEKLF
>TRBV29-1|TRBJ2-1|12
SVEIVNSYNEQF
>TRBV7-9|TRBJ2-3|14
ASSLVPIQGTDTQY
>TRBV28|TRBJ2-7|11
ASSLGTDIEQY
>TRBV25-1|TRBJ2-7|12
ASTLGGVGYEQY
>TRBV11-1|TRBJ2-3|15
ASSFARGVFVTDTQY
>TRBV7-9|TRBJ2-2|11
ASSPPPTGELF
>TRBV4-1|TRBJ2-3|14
ASSRPSGPRTDTQY
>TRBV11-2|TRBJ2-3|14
ASSRWSFTLTDTQY
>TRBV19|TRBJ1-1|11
ASSIGMNTEAF
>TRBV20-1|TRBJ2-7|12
SARDYTSGYEQY
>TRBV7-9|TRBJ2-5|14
ASSWPRGVLPETQY
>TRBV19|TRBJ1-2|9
ASGWESSHT
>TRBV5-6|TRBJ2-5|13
ASSLAGTHAETQY
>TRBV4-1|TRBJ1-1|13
ASSQAPSGNTEAF
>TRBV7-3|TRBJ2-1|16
ASSLFRTDRAINNEQF
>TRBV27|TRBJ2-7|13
ASSLQPGLDYEQY
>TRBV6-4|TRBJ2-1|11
ASSGREADERF
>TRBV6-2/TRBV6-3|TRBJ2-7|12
ASSYLAGTYEQY
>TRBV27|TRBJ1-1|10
AGSEGGTEAF
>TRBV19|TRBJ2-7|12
ASSTGQGNYEQY
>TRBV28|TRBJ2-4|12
ASSPGTGRDIQY
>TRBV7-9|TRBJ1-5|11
ASSLEVAQPQH
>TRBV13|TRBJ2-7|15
ASSSITEGSALREQY
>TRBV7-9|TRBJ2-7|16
ASSPGLAGTHYSYEQY
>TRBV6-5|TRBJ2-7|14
ASSYSITTGSYEQY
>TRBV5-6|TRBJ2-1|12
ASSLAEIYNEQF
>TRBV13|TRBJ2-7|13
ASSSLSPGMDEQY
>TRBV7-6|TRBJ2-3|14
ASSTKREVGTDTQY
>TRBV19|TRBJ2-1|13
ASSRGLSSYNEQF
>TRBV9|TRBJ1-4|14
ASSALGQGANEKLF
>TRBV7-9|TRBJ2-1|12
ASSTLEVLNEQF
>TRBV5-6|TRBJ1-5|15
ASSLTGLLTADQPQH
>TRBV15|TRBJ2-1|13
ATSRDGSVYNEQF
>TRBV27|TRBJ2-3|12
ASSLSLDTDTQY
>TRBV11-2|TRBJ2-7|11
ASTGQSSYEQY